This T cell receptor (beta chain) was identified in a study of T cell responses to AZD1222 COVID-19 vaccine. CDR1 and CDR2 (germline): SEHNR, FQNEAQ (reference sequence). Trimming removed 1 base at V and 5 bases at J, with 11 bases between. CDR3 length: 14 amino acids. The assay was immunoSEQ multiplex PCR, and TCRdb's table has in-frame clones only and misses some. Of approximately 150,000 clones in the sample, 90% to 95% were seen once. This clonotype was sampled from an adult who received the AZD1222 COVID-19 vaccine. The chain employs TRBV7-9 and TRBJ1-1; a possible D gene is TRBD1 (5 bases). The input for sequencing was peripheral blood, taken 28 days after the second AZD1222 dose. CDR3 nucleotide sequence: TGTGCCAGCAGCTTAGGAGGGGTTGGGACTGAAGCTTTCTTT. Translated, it gives CASSLGGVGTEAFF.